These T cell receptor beta chains were read from a single sample in a study of graft-versus-host responses after intestinal transplantation. These receptors have no identified antigens. The repertoire was sequenced with immunoSEQ multiplex PCR; TCRdb's copy has only in-frame clones and lacks some. The data contain 99,000 or so clones, roughly 92% of them singletons. The sequencing used unstimulated CD8+ T cells sorted from spleen or lymph node cells, collected before transplant. Every receptor here comes from a human donor who was the organ donor for an intestinal transplant. The conserved cysteine and the conserved F or W are not part of the CDR3 here.

V,J,CDR3
TRBV12-5,-,AITFRLPSSYEQY
TRBV4-1,TRBJ1-5,ASSYTGTGSSNQPQH
TRBV2,TRBJ2-7,ASSSTSGSYEQY
TRBV5-1,TRBJ2-7,ASSFTSGRTSYEQY
TRBV18,TRBJ2-2,ASSAGGTGELF
TRBV5-4,TRBJ1-1,ASSSGPPGTEAF
TRBV28,TRBJ2-2,ASSFWDRAIGDTGELF
TRBV6-1,TRBJ2-1,ASSEETAVTYNGQF
TRBV6-1,TRBJ1-4,ASSLFWSLNEKLF
TRBV4-1,TRBJ2-7,ASSQVAGGLTEQY
TRBV13,TRBJ2-1,ASSHSKWLEQF
TRBV28,TRBJ2-5,ASSERTGGTPETQY
TRBV5-1,TRBJ1-1,ASRPGGVTEAF
TRBV5-6,TRBJ2-2,ASSLAGHINTGELF
TRBV4-1,TRBJ2-2,ASSLSGGSTGELF
TRBV7-6,TRBJ2-2,ASSLATSGRFPGELF
TRBV19,TRBJ1-5,ASNNNRYSNQPQH
TRBV11-3,TRBJ1-1,ASSPLTTGMNTEAF
TRBV7-8,TRBJ2-7,ASSLGGGSNEQY
TRBV29-1,TRBJ2-7,SATEAGLVYEQY
TRBV10-3,TRBJ1-2,AISPETGSYGYT
TRBV28,TRBJ1-2,ASSLYVTGRENYGYT
TRBV7-8,TRBJ2-5,ASSSSPGETQY
TRBV9,TRBJ1-1,ASSVGGGFEAF
TRBV6-5,TRBJ1-3,ASSPTGTSGNTIY
TRBV11-3,TRBJ2-3,ASSLVTSGGALVTDTQY
TRBV4-2,TRBJ2-7,ASSERQTTYEQY
TRBV10-2,TRBJ2-7,ASTPGLPYYEQY
TRBV4-1,TRBJ2-3,ASSQEVAGADTQY
TRBV19,TRBJ2-3,ASSTGTSGSYTQY
TRBV28,TRBJ1-1,ASSRGGAGTEAF
TRBV4-1,TRBJ2-1,ASSQISLYNEQF
TRBV29-1,TRBJ2-5,SGRGPYQETQY
TRBV5-4,TRBJ1-1,ASSPGGWEEGEAF
TRBV7-9,TRBJ2-2,ASSLPGVTGELF
TRBV2,TRBJ1-5,ASSEPDFHSNQPQH
TRBV27,TRBJ1-1,ASSLRDRSTEAF
TRBV30,TRBJ2-1,AFTREEGGSYNEQF
TRBV5-6,TRBJ2-3,ASSIWGQGPADTQY
TRBV10-1,TRBJ2-7,ASRDRVGYEQY
TRBV15,TRBJ2-7,ATSRDRAGYEQY
TRBV9,TRBJ1-2,ASSDDQGGAVKGYT
TRBV12-5,TRBJ2-7,ASGVGAEEQY
TRBV27,TRBJ2-5,ASSLYPPGLNQETQY